Sequencing of this T cell receptor beta chain was carried out in a study of OX40 agonist ivuxolimab in advanced cancers. Study context: Ivuxolimab was administered intravenously to patients at 0.01 to 10 mg/kg every 2 weeks.

Profiling relied on immunoSEQ multiplex PCR, and the TCRdb table lists in-frame clones only, not all of them. The sample carries about 79,000 clones, about 91% recorded once. Any history of autoimmune disease or systemic immunosuppression disqualified patients. The CDR3 runs to 14 residues. Trimming shortened V by 1 base and J by 5 bases, and 12 bases separated the two germline ends. Germline-derived CDR1 and CDR2 are SGHNT and YENEEA. This material consisted of CD4+ or CD8+ T cells sorted from blood, taken in a trial of the OX40 agonist ivuxolimab. This receptor was taken from an adult with an advanced solid tumor such as melanoma, head and neck, liver or kidney cancer. The V gene is TRBV11-3, the J gene TRBJ2-7; possible D gene TRBD2, 6 bases. CDR3 nucleotide sequence: TGTGCCAGCAGCTTAGGCCGGGAGCGGGACGAGCAGTACTTC. Its protein product is CASSLGRERDEQYF.